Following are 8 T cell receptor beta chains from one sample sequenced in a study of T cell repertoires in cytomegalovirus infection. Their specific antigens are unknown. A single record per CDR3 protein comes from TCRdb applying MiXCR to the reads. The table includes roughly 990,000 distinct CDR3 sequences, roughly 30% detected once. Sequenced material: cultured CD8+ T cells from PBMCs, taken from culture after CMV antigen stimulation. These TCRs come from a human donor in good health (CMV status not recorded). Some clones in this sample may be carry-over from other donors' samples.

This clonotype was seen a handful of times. CDR3 in amino acids: CASSFGSHTQETQYF. The CDR3 DNA reads TGTGCCAGCAGTTTCGGGTCCCACACTCAAGAGACCCAGTACTTC. The chain links TRBV6-5 to TRBJ2-5; no clear D. Germline V gene lookup returns CDR1 MNHEY and CDR2 SVGAGI. With 4 bases removed from V and 2 bases from J, the gap between germline ends came to 14 bases. The CDR3 has 15 residues.

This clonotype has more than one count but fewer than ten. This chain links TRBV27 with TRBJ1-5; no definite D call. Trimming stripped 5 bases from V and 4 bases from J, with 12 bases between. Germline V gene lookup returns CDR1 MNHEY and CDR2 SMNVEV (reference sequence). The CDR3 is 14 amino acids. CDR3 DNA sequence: TGTGCCAGCAGTGAAGTAACGGCTAATCAGCCCCAGCATTTT. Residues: CASSEVTANQPQHF.

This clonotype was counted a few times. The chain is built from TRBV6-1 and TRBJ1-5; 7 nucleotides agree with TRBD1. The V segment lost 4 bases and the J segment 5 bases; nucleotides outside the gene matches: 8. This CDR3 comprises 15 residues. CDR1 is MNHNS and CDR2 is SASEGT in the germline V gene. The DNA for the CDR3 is TGTGCCAGCAGTGCTTGGGACAGCCCAGATCAGCCCCAGCATTTT. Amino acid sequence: CASSAWDSPDQPQHF.

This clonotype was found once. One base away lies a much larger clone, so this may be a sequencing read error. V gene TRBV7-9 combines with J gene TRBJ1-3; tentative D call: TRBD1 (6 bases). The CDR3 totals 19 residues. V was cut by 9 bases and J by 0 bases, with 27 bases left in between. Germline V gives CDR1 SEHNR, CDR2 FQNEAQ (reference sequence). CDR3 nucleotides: TGTGCCAGTACATCCCCGGGACAAGCCCCGACAAGCTCTGGAAACACCATATATTTT. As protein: CASTSPGQAPTSSGNTIYF.

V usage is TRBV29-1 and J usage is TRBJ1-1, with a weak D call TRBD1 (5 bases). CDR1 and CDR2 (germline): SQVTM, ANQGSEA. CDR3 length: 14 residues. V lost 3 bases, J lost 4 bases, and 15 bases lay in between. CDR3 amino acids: CSVEPRGDGTEAFF. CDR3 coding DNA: TGCAGCGTTGAGCCCCGGGGGGATGGCACTGAAGCTTTCTTT.

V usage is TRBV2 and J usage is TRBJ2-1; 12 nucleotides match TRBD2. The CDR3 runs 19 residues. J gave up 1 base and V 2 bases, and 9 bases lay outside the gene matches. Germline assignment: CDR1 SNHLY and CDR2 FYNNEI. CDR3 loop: CASSETSGGLEISYNEQFF. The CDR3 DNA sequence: TGTGCCAGCAGTGAAACTAGCGGGGGGCTGGAAATATCCTACAATGAGCAGTTCTTC.

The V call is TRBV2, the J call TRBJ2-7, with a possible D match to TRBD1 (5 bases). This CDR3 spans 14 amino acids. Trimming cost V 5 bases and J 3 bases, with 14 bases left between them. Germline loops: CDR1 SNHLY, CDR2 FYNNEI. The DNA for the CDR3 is TGTGCCAGCAGTCCCGTAGGGGATTACTACGAGCAGTACGTC. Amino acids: CASSPVGDYYEQYV.

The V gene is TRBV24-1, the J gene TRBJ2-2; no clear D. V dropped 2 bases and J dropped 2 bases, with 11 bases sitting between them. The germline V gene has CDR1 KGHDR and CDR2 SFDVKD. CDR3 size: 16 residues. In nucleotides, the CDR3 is TGTGCCACCAGTGATTCCCCGGTCGTAAACACCGGGGAGCTGTTTTTT. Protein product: CATSDSPVVNTGELFF.